This T cell receptor beta chain originates from a study of T cells after yellow fever vaccination. Concerning this clonotype: The antigen is unknown.

Unmatched junction bases numbered 8, after V lost 8 bases and J lost 9 bases. The CDR3 has 13 amino acids. Germline V gene lookup returns CDR1 MNHEY and CDR2 SMNVEV (reference sequence). General study results and limits: Across the CD4 and CD8 compartments, a small share of clonotypes was present in both.

TCRdb re-analysed the 5' RACE reads in MiXCR, keeping a single row per CDR3 protein. The sample shows 300,000 to 350,000 distinct CDR3 sequences, 4% of them seen only once. The rearrangement links TRBV27 to TRBJ2-1; 9 positions match TRBD1. This TCR derives from a man younger than 30 who received the YFV17D yellow fever vaccine. The sample in question was PBMCs, obtained 5 days after the yellow fever booster vaccination. The CDR3 DNA is TGTGCCAGCGGGACAGGGTCTAGAACTGAGCAGTTCTTC. It translates to CASGTGSRTEQFF.